These T cell receptor beta chains were read from a single sample in a study of CD8 T cells in Susac syndrome. Via MiXCR, TCRdb re-called the immunoSEQ multiplex PCR reads, giving one row per CDR3 protein. Among some 120,000 distinct CDR3 sequences listed, around 94% were seen once. Sequenced input: CD8+ T cells from PBMCs. These TCRs come from a human donor with Susac syndrome. CDR3s include the opening cysteine and the closing phenylalanine or tryptophan. The D gene is left open where the match is weak. Clone sizes are given selectively: once, few, many, or a class where the clone is expanded.

cdr3_aa | cdr3_nt | j_call | v_call | clone_size | d_call
CASSVGSGSGYEQYF | TGTGCCAGCAGCGTAGGTTCAGGGTCGGGCTACGAGCAGTACTTC | TRBJ2-7 | TRBV9 | . | .
CASSLGGQMRETQYF | TGTGCCAGCAGCTTAGGGGGACAGATGAGAGAGACCCAGTACTTC | TRBJ2-5 | TRBV11-2 | . | TRBD1
CAWSPGRGSEAFF | TGTGCCTGGAGCCCCGGGAGGGGGTCTGAAGCTTTCTTT | TRBJ1-1 | TRBV30 | . | .
CSARVRDVASNQPQHF | TGCAGTGCTAGAGTCAGGGACGTAGCAAGCAATCAGCCCCAGCATTTT | TRBJ1-5 | TRBV20-1 | . | .
CASSAGGTDTEAFF | TGTGCCAGCAGCGCAGGAGGGACAGACACTGAAGCTTTCTTT | TRBJ1-1 | TRBV9 | . | TRBD1
CATSDLSGELFF | TGTGCCACCAGTGATTTGTCCGGGGAGCTGTTTTTT | TRBJ2-2 | TRBV24-1 | . | .
CASSSAGGETQYF | TGTGCCAGCAGTTCGGCGGGCGGAGAGACCCAGTACTTC | TRBJ2-5 | TRBV12-3/TRBV12-4 | once | .
CASSDTSPGKGTGEQYF | TGTGCCAGCAGTGATACCTCCCCGGGAAAAGGGACAGGCGAGCAGTACTTC | TRBJ2-7 | TRBV25-1 | . | TRBD1
CAWSRAGMGREYF | TGTGCCTGGAGTCGCGCCGGGATGGGGCGGGAGTACTTC | TRBJ2-5 | TRBV30 | . | .
CASSPTGSDNQPQHF | TGTGCCAGCAGCCCTACGGGCAGCGACAATCAGCCCCAGCATTTT | TRBJ1-5 | TRBV6-5 | . | .
CASSSRGADTDTQYF | TGTGCCAGCAGTAGCCGAGGGGCGGACACAGATACGCAGTATTTT | TRBJ2-3 | TRBV6-2/TRBV6-3 | . | .
CSARMGWGARGEQFF | TGCAGTGCTAGAATGGGTTGGGGGGCGCGGGGTGAGCAGTTCTTC | TRBJ2-1 | TRBV20-1 | . | .
CASSQVPRTDDEQFF | TGCGCCAGCAGCCAAGTTCCTCGGACAGACGATGAGCAGTTCTTC | TRBJ2-1 | TRBV4-1 | . | .
CASSSREGYNEQFF | TGTGCCAGCAGCTCGCGGGAGGGCTACAATGAGCAGTTCTTC | TRBJ2-1 | TRBV6-2/TRBV6-3 | . | TRBD2
CASSEVGGTGELFF | TGTGCCAGCAGTGAAGTTGGGGGCACCGGGGAGCTGTTTTTT | TRBJ2-2 | TRBV2 | once | .
CASSLGEQNSYNEQFF | TGTGCCAGCAGCTTAGGGGAGCAAAACTCCTACAATGAGCAGTTCTTC | TRBJ2-1 | TRBV7-2 | . | .
CSARGASGRNEQFF | TGCAGTGCTAGAGGGGCTAGCGGGAGAAATGAGCAGTTCTTC | TRBJ2-1 | TRBV20-1 | . | TRBD2
CSVEGLAGNYNEQFF | TGCAGCGTTGAAGGGTTAGCGGGAAACTACAATGAGCAGTTCTTC | TRBJ2-1 | TRBV29-1 | . | TRBD2
CSARDSGGRADTQYF | TGCAGTGCTAGAGATAGTGGCGGGAGGGCAGATACGCAGTATTTT | TRBJ2-3 | TRBV20-1 | . | TRBD2
CASGPSVDYEQYF | TGTGCCAGCGGCCCTAGCGTTGACTACGAGCAGTACTTC | TRBJ2-7 | TRBV27 | . | .
CASSQAPGLTEAFF | TGCGCCAGCAGCCAAGCCCCAGGGCTCACTGAAGCTTTCTTT | TRBJ1-1 | TRBV4-1 | few | .
CASSQDLWDSSYEQYF | TGTGCCAGCAGCCAAGATCTGTGGGACAGCTCCTACGAGCAGTACTTC | TRBJ2-7 | TRBV3-1 | . | TRBD1
CASSLVGGQDGYTF | TGTGCCAGCAGTTTAGTTGGGGGGCAGGATGGCTACACCTTC | TRBJ1-2 | TRBV12-3/TRBV12-4 | . | .
CASSLVSLGTRVEQYF | TGTGCCAGCAGCTTGGTATCCCTGGGTACGCGGGTCGAGCAGTACTTC | TRBJ2-7 | TRBV5-4 | . | .
CAISESGNVNTEAFF | TGTGCCATCAGTGAGTCAGGGAACGTTAACACTGAAGCTTTCTTT | TRBJ1-1 | TRBV10-3 | . | .
CASSILQGLAGYTF | TGTGCCAGCAGCATACTACAGGGACTTGCTGGCTACACCTTC | TRBJ1-2 | TRBV5-6 | . | .
CASSEWGNQPQHF | TGTGCCAGCAGTGAATGGGGTAATCAGCCCCAGCATTTT | TRBJ1-5 | TRBV6-1 | . | .
CGGILNYGYTF | TGCGGTGGGATTTTGAACTATGGCTACACCTTC | TRBJ1-2 | TRBV20-1 | . | .
CASSINQVGETAFF | TGTGCCAGTAGTATCAACCAAGTCGGGGAAACAGCTTTCTTT | TRBJ1-1 | TRBV19 | . | .
CASSTLLTYGYTF | TGTGCCAGCAGCACCCTGCTCACCTATGGCTACACCTTC | TRBJ1-2 | TRBV12-3/TRBV12-4 | . | .
CASSLESGTRDTQYF | TGTGCCAGCAGCTTGGAGTCAGGCACTCGGGATACGCAGTATTTT | TRBJ2-3 | TRBV5-6 | once | .
CASSGTTGMNTEAFF | TGTGCCAGCAGCGGAACGACAGGGATGAACACTGAAGCTTTCTTT | TRBJ1-1 | TRBV9 | . | TRBD1
CAWSGPVEKLFF | TGTGCCTGGAGTGGACCAGTTGAAAAACTGTTTTTT | TRBJ1-4 | TRBV30 | . | .
CASTSGTEAFF | TGCGCCAGCACTAGTGGCACTGAAGCTTTCTTT | TRBJ1-1 | TRBV5-1 | . | .
CASSYSTSSYEQYF | TGTGCCAGCAGTTACTCGACTAGCTCCTACGAGCAGTACTTC | TRBJ2-7 | TRBV6-2/TRBV6-3 | . | .
CASSFGSVNTEAFF | TGTGCCAGCAGTTTTGGATCAGTGAACACTGAAGCTTTCTTT | TRBJ1-1 | TRBV12-3/TRBV12-4 | . | .
CATTNGLTGELFF | TGTGCCACCACCAACGGACTAACCGGGGAGCTGTTTTTT | TRBJ2-2 | TRBV27 | . | .
CASSPDGVYGYTF | TGTGCCAGCAGCCCCGACGGGGTCTATGGCTACACCTTC | TRBJ1-2 | TRBV14 | . | .
CASSLAPQEWETQYF | TGTGCCAGCAGTTTAGCGCCACAGGAATGGGAGACCCAGTACTTC | TRBJ2-5 | TRBV12-3/TRBV12-4 | once | .
CASSLWGARTGELFF | TGTGCCAGCAGTTTGTGGGGGGCGCGGACCGGGGAGCTGTTTTTT | TRBJ2-2 | TRBV28 | . | .
CASSYESLASSYNEQFF | TGTGCCAGCAGTTACGAATCTCTAGCGAGCTCCTACAATGAGCAGTTCTTC | TRBJ2-1 | TRBV6-2/TRBV6-3 | . | .
CASSQGWDRNYGYTF | TGTGCCAGCAGCCAAGGTTGGGACAGGAACTATGGCTACACCTTC | TRBJ1-2 | TRBV3-1 | . | TRBD1
CASSAGQELPMNTEAFF | TGTGCCAGCAGCGCGGGACAAGAACTTCCCATGAACACTGAAGCTTTCTTT | TRBJ1-1 | TRBV9 | . | .
CASIGRVTYEQYF | TGTGCCAGCATTGGGCGGGTCACCTACGAGCAGTACTTC | TRBJ2-7 | TRBV2 | once | .
CSATDFDGHPMDEQYF | TGCAGTGCTACAGATTTCGACGGCCATCCCATGGACGAGCAGTACTTC | TRBJ2-7 | TRBV20-1 | . | .
CASSVGTVSYEQYF | TGTGCCAGCAGCGTAGGGACGGTCTCCTACGAGCAGTACTTC | TRBJ2-7 | TRBV9 | . | .
CASSRAGPEVDNEQFF | TGTGCCAGCAGTCGGGCGGGACCGGAGGTAGACAATGAGCAGTTCTTC | TRBJ2-1 | TRBV12-3/TRBV12-4 | . | .
CASATGTGTYEQYF | TGTGCCAGCGCTACCGGGACAGGGACCTACGAGCAGTACTTC | TRBJ2-7 | TRBV27 | few | TRBD1
CAWHRGGDNEQFF | TGTGCCTGGCACAGGGGAGGTGACAATGAGCAGTTCTTC | TRBJ2-1 | TRBV30 | once | .
CSAWVAGGPMSSYNEQFF | TGCAGCGCTTGGGTAGCGGGAGGGCCGATGTCGTCCTACAATGAGCAGTTCTTC | TRBJ2-1 | TRBV29-1 | . | TRBD2
CASSPGTSGPYNEQFF | TGTGCCAGCAGTCCAGGGACTAGCGGACCATACAATGAGCAGTTCTTC | TRBJ2-1 | TRBV27 | . | TRBD2
CASSWEVSGANVLTF | TGTGCCAGCAGCTGGGAAGTCTCTGGGGCCAACGTCCTGACTTTC | TRBJ2-6 | TRBV28 | once | .
CASSQDHRGIGYTF | TGTGCCAGCAGCCAAGATCACAGAGGAATAGGCTACACCTTC | TRBJ1-2 | TRBV3-1 | . | .
CASSRWGGTEPQHF | TGTGCCAGCAGCCGCTGGGGGGGAACAGAGCCCCAGCATTTT | TRBJ1-5 | TRBV3-1 | . | .